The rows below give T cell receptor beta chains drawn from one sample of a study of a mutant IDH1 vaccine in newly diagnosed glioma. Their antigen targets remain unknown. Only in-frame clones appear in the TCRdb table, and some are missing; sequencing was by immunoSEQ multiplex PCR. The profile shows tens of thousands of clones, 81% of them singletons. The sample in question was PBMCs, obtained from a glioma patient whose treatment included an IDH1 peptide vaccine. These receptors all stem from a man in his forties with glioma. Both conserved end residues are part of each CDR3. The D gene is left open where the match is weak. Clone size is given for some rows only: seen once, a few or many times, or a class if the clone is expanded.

CDR3nt: TGTGCCAGCAGCCTCCGGACGGCGAACACCGGGGAGCTGTTTTTT
CDR3aa: CASSLRTANTGELFF
d_gene: .
j_gene: TRBJ2-2
abundance: .
v_gene: TRBV7-2

CDR3nt: TGCAGCGCACCAGGACAGGGGGGGATGAACACTGAAGCTTTCTTT
CDR3aa: CSAPGQGGMNTEAFF
d_gene: TRBD1
j_gene: TRBJ1-1
abundance: few
v_gene: TRBV29-1

CDR3nt: TGTGCCAGCAGTGTAGACCCCTCCTCTGGAAACACCATATATTTT
CDR3aa: CASSVDPSSGNTIYF
d_gene: .
j_gene: TRBJ1-3
abundance: .
v_gene: TRBV6-1

CDR3nt: TGTGCCAGCAGCCAAGATCTTGATGGGACCCAGTACTTC
CDR3aa: CASSQDLDGTQYF
d_gene: .
j_gene: TRBJ2-5
abundance: .
v_gene: TRBV14

CDR3nt: TGTGCCAGCACCCAAGGGGCGGGGGGCTACGAGCAGTACTTC
CDR3aa: CASTQGAGGYEQYF
d_gene: TRBD2
j_gene: TRBJ2-7
abundance: once
v_gene: TRBV6-6

CDR3nt: TGTGCCAGCAGCTTGGCCGTGGGGGATAGCAATCAGCCCCAGCATTTT
CDR3aa: CASSLAVGDSNQPQHF
d_gene: .
j_gene: TRBJ1-5
abundance: .
v_gene: TRBV5-6

CDR3nt: TGTGCCAGCAGCTGGCGGGGAGACAGGGGTTACGAGCAGTACTTC
CDR3aa: CASSWRGDRGYEQYF
d_gene: TRBD1
j_gene: TRBJ2-7
abundance: .
v_gene: TRBV5-6

CDR3nt: TGTGCCAGCAGCTTAGACCGGGACAGGAACACCGGGGAGCTGTTTTTT
CDR3aa: CASSLDRDRNTGELFF
d_gene: TRBD1
j_gene: TRBJ2-2
abundance: .
v_gene: TRBV11-2

CDR3nt: TGTGCCAGTAGTATACCCGGGACAGACAATGAGCAGTTCTTC
CDR3aa: CASSIPGTDNEQFF
d_gene: TRBD1
j_gene: TRBJ2-1
abundance: once
v_gene: TRBV19

CDR3nt: TGTGCCAGCAGCTGGGACAGCTCCTACGAGCAGTACTTC
CDR3aa: CASSWDSSYEQYF
d_gene: TRBD1
j_gene: TRBJ2-7
abundance: .
v_gene: TRBV7-2

CDR3nt: TGTGCCAGCAGTATATTTAAGACAGGGTTCACTGAAGCTTTCTTT
CDR3aa: CASSIFKTGFTEAFF
d_gene: TRBD1
j_gene: TRBJ1-1
abundance: .
v_gene: TRBV6-6

CDR3nt: TGTGCCAGCAGTCTAGGGACAGATACGCAGTATTTT
CDR3aa: CASSLGTDTQYF
d_gene: .
j_gene: TRBJ2-3
abundance: .
v_gene: TRBV28

CDR3nt: TGTGCCAGCAGTCCTGCCATCGAGCAGTACTTC
CDR3aa: CASSPAIEQYF
d_gene: .
j_gene: TRBJ2-7
abundance: .
v_gene: TRBV6-6

CDR3nt: TGTGCCAGCGCCCGGGAGGGCTACGAGCAGTACTTC
CDR3aa: CASAREGYEQYF
d_gene: TRBD2
j_gene: TRBJ2-7
abundance: few
v_gene: TRBV6-1

CDR3nt: TGTGCCAGCAGTGAAGAACAGGCCATGAACTATGGCTACACCTTC
CDR3aa: CASSEEQAMNYGYTF
d_gene: .
j_gene: TRBJ1-2
abundance: .
v_gene: TRBV6-1

CDR3nt: TGTGCCAGCAGCTCCCTCTGGTCGAACTATGGCTACACCTTC
CDR3aa: CASSSLWSNYGYTF
d_gene: .
j_gene: TRBJ1-2
abundance: .
v_gene: TRBV13

CDR3nt: TGTGCCACGGCTGGACTAGCGGGAGCCTTATACAATGAGCAGTTCTTC
CDR3aa: CATAGLAGALYNEQFF
d_gene: TRBD2
j_gene: TRBJ2-1
abundance: .
v_gene: TRBV10-3

CDR3nt: TGTGCCAGCAGCCAAGATGGCTTACCCGGAAACACCATATATTTT
CDR3aa: CASSQDGLPGNTIYF
d_gene: .
j_gene: TRBJ1-3
abundance: .
v_gene: TRBV14

CDR3nt: TGTGCCAGCAGTGAATCTAGCGGGTTCCCCACAGATACGCAGTATTTT
CDR3aa: CASSESSGFPTDTQYF
d_gene: TRBD2
j_gene: TRBJ2-3
abundance: .
v_gene: TRBV6-1

CDR3nt: TGTGCCAGTAGGCTCGGGCTCAATCAGCCCCAGCATTTT
CDR3aa: CASRLGLNQPQHF
d_gene: .
j_gene: TRBJ1-5
abundance: few
v_gene: TRBV19

CDR3nt: TGCAGCGCCAACTCGCAGGGGATGAACACTGAAGCTTTCTTT
CDR3aa: CSANSQGMNTEAFF
d_gene: .
j_gene: TRBJ1-1
abundance: .
v_gene: TRBV29-1

CDR3nt: TGTGCCAGTAGGTGGACGGGAGTTAACAATGAGCAGTTCTTC
CDR3aa: CASRWTGVNNEQFF
d_gene: .
j_gene: TRBJ2-1
abundance: .
v_gene: TRBV19

CDR3nt: TGCGCCAGCAGCGGGACATCTAGCACAGATACGCAGTATTTT
CDR3aa: CASSGTSSTDTQYF
d_gene: .
j_gene: TRBJ2-3
abundance: .
v_gene: TRBV5-1

CDR3nt: TGTGCCAGCAGTGCCCGGGACAGGGGGCATGGCTACACCTTC
CDR3aa: CASSARDRGHGYTF
d_gene: TRBD1
j_gene: TRBJ1-2
abundance: .
v_gene: TRBV25-1